This entry concerns a single T cell receptor beta chain. V shed 6 bases and J shed 11 bases, with 13 bases lying between them. The CDR3 totals 11 residues. From germline, CDR1 is ENHRY and CDR2 SYGVKD. This specimen comes from a study of T cells in Graves' hyperthyroidism and ophthalmopathy. The source material, RNA transcripts, was used to amplify TCR beta CDR3 regions. TCR CDR3 underwent first-round RT-PCR with the HTBI primer set. Each CDR3 protein gets one entry after TCRdb re-called the multiplex PCR reads with MiXCR. This sample has about 520,000 distinct CDR3 sequences; about 24% occur once, and the top ten carry roughly 10%.

This chain links TRBV10-3 with TRBJ1-1, with D possibly TRBD1 on 5 matching bases. The source is a woman in her thirties with Graves' ophthalmopathy. The sample comprised blood. Here the CDR3 reads CAIRAGTYAFF. For the CDR3, the DNA is TGTGCCATCAGAGCCGGGACTTACGCTTTCTTT.